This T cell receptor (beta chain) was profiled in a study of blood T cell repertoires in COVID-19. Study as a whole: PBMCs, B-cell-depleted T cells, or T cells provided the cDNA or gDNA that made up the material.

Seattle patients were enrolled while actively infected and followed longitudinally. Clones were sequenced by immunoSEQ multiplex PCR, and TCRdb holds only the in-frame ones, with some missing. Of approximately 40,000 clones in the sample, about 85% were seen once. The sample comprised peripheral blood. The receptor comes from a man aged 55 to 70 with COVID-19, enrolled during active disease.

The chain's CDR3 is CAWRTGGVLNPYEQYF. In DNA form, the CDR3 reads TGTGCCTGGAGGACAGGGGGAGTCCTCAATCCCTACGAGCAGTACTTC. V is TRBV30 and J is TRBJ2-7, with 9 bases lining up with TRBD1. V shed 3 bases, J shed 2 bases, and the junction held 11 bases outside the gene matches. The CDR3 has 16 residues. CDR1 and CDR2 (germline): GTSNPN, SVGIG (reference sequence).